The source of this TCR beta chain is a study of CD8 T cells in Susac syndrome. CDR3 length: 12 residues. Germline CDR1 is DFQATT and CDR2 is SNEGSKA (reference sequence). Trimming removed 5 bases from V and 4 bases from J, with 12 bases in between. RNA in amounts of 0.5 to 1 ug was reverse transcribed with random hexamers. TCRdb re-called the immunoSEQ multiplex PCR reads with MiXCR, one entry per CDR3 protein. Of about 240,000 distinct CDR3 sequences listed, about 96% are singletons. This sequence was found in a human donor with Susac syndrome. Sample: CD4+ T cells from PBMCs. The J gene is TRBJ2-7, the V gene TRBV20-1; D is perhaps TRBD1 or TRBD2 (5 bases each). The CDR3 DNA sequence: TGCAGTGCTCTGAGGGGCGGGTACGAGCAGTACTTC. Amino acid sequence: CSALRGGYEQYF.